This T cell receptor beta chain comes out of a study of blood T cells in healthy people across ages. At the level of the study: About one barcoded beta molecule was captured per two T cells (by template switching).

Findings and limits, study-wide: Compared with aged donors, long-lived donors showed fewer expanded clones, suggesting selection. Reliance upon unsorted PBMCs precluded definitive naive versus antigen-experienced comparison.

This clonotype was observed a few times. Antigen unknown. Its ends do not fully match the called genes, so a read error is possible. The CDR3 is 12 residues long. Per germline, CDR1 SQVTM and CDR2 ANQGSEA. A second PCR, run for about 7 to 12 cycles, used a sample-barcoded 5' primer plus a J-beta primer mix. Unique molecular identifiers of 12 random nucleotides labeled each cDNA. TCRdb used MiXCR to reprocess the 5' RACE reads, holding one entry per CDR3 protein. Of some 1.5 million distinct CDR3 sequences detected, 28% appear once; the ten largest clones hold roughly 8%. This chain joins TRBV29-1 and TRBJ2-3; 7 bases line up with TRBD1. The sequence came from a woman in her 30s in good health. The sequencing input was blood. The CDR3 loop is CSIDRETDTQYF. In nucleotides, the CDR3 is TGCAGCATTGACAGGGAAACAGATACGCAGTATTTT.